The source of this T cell receptor beta chain is a study of cytomegalovirus exposure and HLA in healthy donors. The study, taken as a whole, reports: Presence/absence results assume similar sequencing depth per donor, which may not hold.

In germline, CDR1 is MDHEN, CDR2 SYDVKM. V trimming: 3 bases; J trimming: 3 bases; junction bases outside the gene matches: 8. This CDR3 is built from 15 residues. A multiplex PCR was run with 60 Vbeta primers and 13 Jbeta primers. Assay: immunoSEQ multiplex PCR; the TCRdb copy retains only in-frame clones and omits some. The sample carries around 150,000 clones, more than 60% recorded once. In the case of this clone: What it binds is not known.

Sequencing input: PBMCs. This receptor was obtained from a woman between 55 and 75 years old in good health and CMV-seronegative. The chain has TRBV28 and TRBJ2-7, with TRBD1 identical over 7 bases. CDR3 sequence: CASSLAQGVGYEQYF. CDR3 nucleotides: TGTGCCAGCAGTTTGGCCCAGGGGGTGGGCTACGAGCAGTACTTC.